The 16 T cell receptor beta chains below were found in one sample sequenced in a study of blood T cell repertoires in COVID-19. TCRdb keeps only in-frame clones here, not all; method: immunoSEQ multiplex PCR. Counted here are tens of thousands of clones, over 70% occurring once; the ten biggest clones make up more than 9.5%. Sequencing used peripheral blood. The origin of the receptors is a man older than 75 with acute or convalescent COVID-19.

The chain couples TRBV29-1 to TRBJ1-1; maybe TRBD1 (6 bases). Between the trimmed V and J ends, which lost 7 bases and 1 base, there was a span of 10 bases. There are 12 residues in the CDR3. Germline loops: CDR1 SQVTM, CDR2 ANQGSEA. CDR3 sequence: CSGGQPNTEAFF. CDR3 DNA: TGCAGCGGAGGACAGCCGAACACTGAAGCTTTCTTT.

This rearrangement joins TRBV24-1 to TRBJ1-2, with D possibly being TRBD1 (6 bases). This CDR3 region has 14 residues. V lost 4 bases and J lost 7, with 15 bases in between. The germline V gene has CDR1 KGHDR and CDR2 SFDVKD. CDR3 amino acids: CATSDPSGGAGYTF. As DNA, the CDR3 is TGTGCCACCAGTGACCCCTCGGGGGGCGCTGGCTACACCTTC.

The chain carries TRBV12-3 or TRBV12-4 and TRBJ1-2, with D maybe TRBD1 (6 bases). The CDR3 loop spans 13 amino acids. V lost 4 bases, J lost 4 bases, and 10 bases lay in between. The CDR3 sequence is CASSSRTVYGYTF. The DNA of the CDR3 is TGTGCCAGCAGTTCCCGGACAGTCTATGGCTACACCTTC.

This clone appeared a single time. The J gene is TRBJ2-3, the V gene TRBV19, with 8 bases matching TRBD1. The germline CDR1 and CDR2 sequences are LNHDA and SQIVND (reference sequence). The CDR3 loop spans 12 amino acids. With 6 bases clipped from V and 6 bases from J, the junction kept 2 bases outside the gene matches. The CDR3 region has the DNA TGTGCCAGTAGGAGGACAGGGGATACGCAGTATTTT. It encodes CASRRTGDTQYF.

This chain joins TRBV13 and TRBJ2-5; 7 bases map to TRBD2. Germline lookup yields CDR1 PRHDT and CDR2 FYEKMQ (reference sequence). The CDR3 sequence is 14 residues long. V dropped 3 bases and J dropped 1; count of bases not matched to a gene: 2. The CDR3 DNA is TGTGCCAGCAGCTTTGGGACTATCCAAGAGACCCAGTACTTC. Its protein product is CASSFGTIQETQYF.

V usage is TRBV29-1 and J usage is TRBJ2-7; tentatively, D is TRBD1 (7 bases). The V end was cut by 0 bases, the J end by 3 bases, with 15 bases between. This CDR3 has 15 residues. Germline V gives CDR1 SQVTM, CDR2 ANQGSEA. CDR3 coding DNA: TGCAGCGTTGAAGATCAGGGGGGAAAGGGCTACGAGCAGTACTTC. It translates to CSVEDQGGKGYEQYF.

The CDR3 here is CASSLRQAHYGYTF. CDR3 bases: TGTGCCAGCAGTCTTCGACAGGCCCACTATGGCTACACCTTC. The chain combines TRBV28 with TRBJ1-2, with D perhaps TRBD1 (6 bases). The CDR3 extends over 14 amino acids. V lost 5 bases and J lost 3, with 13 bases in between. Germline V CDR1 and CDR2: MDHEN, SYDVKM.

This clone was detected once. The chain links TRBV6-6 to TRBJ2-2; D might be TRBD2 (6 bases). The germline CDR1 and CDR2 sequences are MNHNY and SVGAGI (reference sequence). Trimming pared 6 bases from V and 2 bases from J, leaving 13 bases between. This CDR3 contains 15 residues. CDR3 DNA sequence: TGTGCCAGCAGAGGCGGGACCCTCAACACCGGGGAGCTGTTTTTT. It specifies CASRGGTLNTGELFF.

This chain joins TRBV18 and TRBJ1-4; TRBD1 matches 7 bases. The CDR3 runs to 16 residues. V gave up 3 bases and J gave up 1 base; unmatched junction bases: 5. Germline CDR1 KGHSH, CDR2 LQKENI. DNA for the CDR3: TGTGCCAGCTCACCGGACAGGTCGGGAACTAATGAAAAACTGTTTTTT. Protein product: CASSPDRSGTNEKLFF.

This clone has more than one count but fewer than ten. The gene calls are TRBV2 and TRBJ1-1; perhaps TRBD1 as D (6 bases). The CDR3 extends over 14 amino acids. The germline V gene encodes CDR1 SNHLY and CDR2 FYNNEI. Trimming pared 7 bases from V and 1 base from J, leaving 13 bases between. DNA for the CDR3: TGTGCCAGCACCGGACAGCCCTCGAACACTGAAGCTTTCTTT. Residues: CASTGQPSNTEAFF.

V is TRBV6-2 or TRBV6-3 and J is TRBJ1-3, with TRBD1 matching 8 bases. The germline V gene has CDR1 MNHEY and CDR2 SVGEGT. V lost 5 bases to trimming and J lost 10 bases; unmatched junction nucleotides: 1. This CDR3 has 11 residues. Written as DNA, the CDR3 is TGTGCCAGCAGTCGACAGGGGACCATATATTTT. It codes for CASSRQGTIYF.

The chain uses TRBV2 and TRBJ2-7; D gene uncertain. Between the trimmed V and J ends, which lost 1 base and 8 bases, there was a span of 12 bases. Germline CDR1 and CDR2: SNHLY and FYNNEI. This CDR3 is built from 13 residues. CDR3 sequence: CASSEERLKKQYF. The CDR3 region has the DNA TGTGCCAGCAGTGAAGAGAGGCTTAAGAAGCAGTACTTC.

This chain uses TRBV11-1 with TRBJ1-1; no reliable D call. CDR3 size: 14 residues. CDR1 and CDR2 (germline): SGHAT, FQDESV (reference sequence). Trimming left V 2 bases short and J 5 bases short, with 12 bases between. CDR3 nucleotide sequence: TGTGCCAGCAGCTTACGGCGGGTAGGGACTGAAGCTTTCTTT. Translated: CASSLRRVGTEAFF.

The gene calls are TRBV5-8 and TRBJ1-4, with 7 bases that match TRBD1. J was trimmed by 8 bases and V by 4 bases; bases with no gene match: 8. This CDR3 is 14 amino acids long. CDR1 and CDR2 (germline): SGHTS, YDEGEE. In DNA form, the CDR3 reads TGTGCCAGCAGCGAGGGGGCAGCTCAAGAAAAACTGTTTTTT. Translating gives CASSEGAAQEKLFF. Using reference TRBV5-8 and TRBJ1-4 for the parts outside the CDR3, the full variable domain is EAGVTQSPTHLIKTRGQQATLRCSPISGHTSVYWYQQALGLGLQFLLWYDEGEERNRGNFPPRFSGRQFPNYSSELNVNALELEDSALYLCASSEGAAQEKLFFGSGTQLSVL.

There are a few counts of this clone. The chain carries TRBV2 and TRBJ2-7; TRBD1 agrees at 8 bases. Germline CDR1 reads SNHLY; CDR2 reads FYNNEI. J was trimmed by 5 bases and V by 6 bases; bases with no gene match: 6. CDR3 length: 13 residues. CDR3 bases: TGTGCCAGCAGGCTGACAGGGGTGAACGAGCAGTACTTC. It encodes CASRLTGVNEQYF. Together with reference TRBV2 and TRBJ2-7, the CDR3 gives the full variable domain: EPEVTQTPSHQVTQMGQEVILRCVPISNHLYFYWYRQILGQKVEFLVSFYNNEISEKSEIFDDQFSVERPDGSNFTLKIRSTKLEDSAMYFCASRLTGVNEQYFGPGTRLTVT.

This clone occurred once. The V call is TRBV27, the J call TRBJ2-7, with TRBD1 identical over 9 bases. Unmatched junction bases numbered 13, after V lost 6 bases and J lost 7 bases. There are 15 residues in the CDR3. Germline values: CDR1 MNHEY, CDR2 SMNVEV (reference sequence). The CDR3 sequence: CASSTSGQGFWEQYF. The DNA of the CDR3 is TGTGCCAGCAGCACCTCGGGACAGGGATTTTGGGAGCAGTACTTC.